This T cell receptor (beta chain) was sequenced in a study of technical replicates of blood from several donors. There are 12 residues in the CDR3. Germline CDR1 reads SGHAT; CDR2 reads FQNNGV. The V and J ends lost 2 bases and 6 bases respectively, with 7 bases between them. Sequencing used immunoSEQ multiplex PCR; TCRdb keeps in-frame clones, though not all of them. The repertoire holds under 95,000 clones, with 95% to 98% as singletons. This TCR came from a human donor in good health. Specimen: T cells isolated from PBMCs. V is TRBV11-2 and J is TRBJ1-1; a weak D match, TRBD1 (6 bases). The CDR3 loop is CASSLNRAEAFF. The CDR3 DNA sequence: TGTGCCAGCAGCTTAAACAGGGCTGAAGCTTTCTTT.